This T cell receptor (beta chain) was obtained from a study of T cell responses to AZD1222 COVID-19 vaccine (TCRdb year 2021). General notes on the study: TCR sequencing covered 230 or so trial participants: 200 to 220 given two doses of AZD1222 and 26 given two doses of MenACWY control vaccine. Trial participants were enrolled by age into 18-55, 56-69 and 70-plus year subgroups, with approximately 150, 28 and 58 TCR-sequenced participants respectively. The study at large found these results: The 56-69-year group was small, and its depth increase did not reach significance, likely because of low power. Because no day 14 peak-response samples were available, repertoires were characterized only after the peak T cell response. Epitopes outside the regions mutated in the B.1.351 and B.1.1.7 variants were reportedly recognized by nearly half of the unique spike-specific TCRs. Vaccine-associated CD4 TCRs spanned the whole spike protein, with dominant responses in regions 160-218 and 743-854. Spike-specific TCR breadth and depth rose significantly after two AZD1222 doses compared with day 0 and with MenACWY recipients. Participants were mostly white British, with more females than males. The authors suggested clonal diversity may have been underestimated. Only a handful of AZD1222 recipients were SARS-CoV-2 seropositive at baseline, limiting conclusions about previously exposed vaccinees.

A distance of 12 bases separates the germline ends of V and J, which lose 4 bases and 4 bases respectively. CDR1 SGHKS and CDR2 YYEKEE are derived from the germline V gene (reference sequence). The CDR3 covers 14 residues, taking in both the cysteine and the phenylalanine. CDR3 DNA is the only sequence kept; it has 42 bases, read in frame from the first base. Details on this clone: The antigen it binds to is not known. No much larger clone exists at a distance of one base, and base qualities are not known.

The CDR3 regions of human TCRbeta chains were analyzed by immunosequencing. On the authors' methods: TCRs in the repertoires were compared against a reference library of SARS-CoV-2-specific TCRs that had been generated with the MIRA antigen-specificity platform. Breadth meant the fraction of unique TCRs that were SARS-CoV-2-associated, whereas depth meant the fraction of total T cells that were SARS-CoV-2-associated. Using the MIRA data, every spike-specific TCR was mapped to the spike region that the TCR reacted to and assigned to either a CD4 or a CD8 class. Log10-transformed breadth and depth values were compared by one-way ANOVA with Sidak's multiple comparisons tests. The immuneACCESS repertoire file appears here via TCRdb, limited to in-frame rearrangements. These files lack a portion of the clones; in checked studies, under half of the deficit traces to unresolved V genes, and the cause of the others is not known. The V and J calls and clone size come from that table; D and trimming were worked out from the DNA. Counted in this sample were tens of thousands of clones; around 89% of them appeared once. Together, the top ten hold over 25% of the sample.

The time point label of this sample denotes: about 28 days (+/-7) after the second vaccine dose. AZD1222 recipients with second doses at about 4 weeks or about 12 weeks were pooled, because spike-specific TCR depth and breadth did not differ between schedules. The vaccinee samples were drawn from two UK trials, COV001 and COV002, one of which was a single-blind randomized controlled phase 2/3 trial testing AZD1222 (ChAdOx1 nCoV-19) in healthy adults. Trial participant PBMC samples were collected at day 0 and day 28 after the second dose for TCRbeta chain sequencing. Sequenced here: peripheral blood, sampled 28 days after the second AZD1222 dose. The chain couples TRBV5-5 to TRBJ1-3, and TRBD1 may be the D gene, going by 6 matching bases. The clonotype comes from an adult who received the AZD1222 COVID-19 vaccine. The nucleotides are TGTGCCAGCAGCGTAACAGGGAAGGGAAACACCATATATTTT. The resulting protein is CASSVTGKGNTIYF.